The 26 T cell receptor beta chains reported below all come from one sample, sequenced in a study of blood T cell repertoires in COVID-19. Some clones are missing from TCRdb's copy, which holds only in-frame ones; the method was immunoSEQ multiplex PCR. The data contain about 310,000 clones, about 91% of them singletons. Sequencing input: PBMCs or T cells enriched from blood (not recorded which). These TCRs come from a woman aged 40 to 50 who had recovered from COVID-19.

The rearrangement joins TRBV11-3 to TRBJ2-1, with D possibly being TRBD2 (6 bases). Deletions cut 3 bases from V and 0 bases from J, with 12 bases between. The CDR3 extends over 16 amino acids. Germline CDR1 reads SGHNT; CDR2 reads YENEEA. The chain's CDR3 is CASSLGLLSSYNEQFF. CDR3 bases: TGTGCCAGCAGCTTGGGACTCCTAAGCTCCTACAATGAGCAGTTCTTC.

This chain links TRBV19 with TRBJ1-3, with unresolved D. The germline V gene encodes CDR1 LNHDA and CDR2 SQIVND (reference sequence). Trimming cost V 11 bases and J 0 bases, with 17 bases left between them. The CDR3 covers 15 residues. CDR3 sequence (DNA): TGTGCCTCCTCCCCGGGAGATATCTCTGGAAACACCATATATTTT. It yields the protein CASSPGDISGNTIYF.

CDR3 DNA: TGTGCCAGCAGTCCCGCACGGGGGGAAGCTTTCTTT. Translating it yields CASSPARGEAFF. The V and J genes are TRBV2 and TRBJ1-1; D may be TRBD1 (5 bases). Germline lookup yields CDR1 SNHLY and CDR2 FYNNEI. This CDR3 contains 12 residues. V gave up 5 bases and J gave up 8 bases, with 12 bases separating them. Using reference TRBV2 and TRBJ1-1 for the parts outside the CDR3, the full variable domain is EPEVTQTPSHQVTQMGQEVILRCVPISNHLYFYWYRQILGQKVEFLVSFYNNEISEKSEIFDDQFSVERPDGSNFTLKIRSTKLEDSAMYFCASSPARGEAFFGQGTRLTVV.

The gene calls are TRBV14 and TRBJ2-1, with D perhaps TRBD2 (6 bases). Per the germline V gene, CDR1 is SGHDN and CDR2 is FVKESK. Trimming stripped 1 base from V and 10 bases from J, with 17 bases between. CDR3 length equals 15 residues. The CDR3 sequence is CASSQGLGEGREQFF. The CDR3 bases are TGTGCCAGCAGCCAAGGTCTCGGCGAGGGGAGGGAGCAGTTCTTC.

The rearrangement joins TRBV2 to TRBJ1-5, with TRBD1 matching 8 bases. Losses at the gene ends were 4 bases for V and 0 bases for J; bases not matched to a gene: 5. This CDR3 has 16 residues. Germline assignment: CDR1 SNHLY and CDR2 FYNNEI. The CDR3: CASSAGQEYSNQPQHF. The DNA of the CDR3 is TGTGCCAGCAGTGCGGGACAGGAGTATAGCAATCAGCCCCAGCATTTT.

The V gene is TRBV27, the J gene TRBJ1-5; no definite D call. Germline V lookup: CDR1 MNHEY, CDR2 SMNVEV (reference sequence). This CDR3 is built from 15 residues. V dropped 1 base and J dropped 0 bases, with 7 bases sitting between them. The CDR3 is CASSLLYGSNQPQHF. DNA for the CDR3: TGTGCCAGCAGTTTATTGTACGGTAGCAATCAGCCCCAGCATTTT.

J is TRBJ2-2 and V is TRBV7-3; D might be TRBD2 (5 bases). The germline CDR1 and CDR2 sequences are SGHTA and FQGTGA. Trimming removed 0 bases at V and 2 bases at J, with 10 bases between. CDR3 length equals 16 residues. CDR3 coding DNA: TGTGCCAGCAGCTTAACTTGGACTCTTAACACCGGGGAGCTGTTTTTT. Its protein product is CASSLTWTLNTGELFF.

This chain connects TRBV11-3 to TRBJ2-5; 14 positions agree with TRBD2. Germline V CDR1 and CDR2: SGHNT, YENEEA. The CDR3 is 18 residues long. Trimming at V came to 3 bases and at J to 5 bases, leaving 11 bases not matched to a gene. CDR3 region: CASSFDPGLAGDWETQYF. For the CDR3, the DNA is TGTGCCAGCAGCTTTGATCCGGGACTAGCGGGAGATTGGGAGACCCAGTACTTC.

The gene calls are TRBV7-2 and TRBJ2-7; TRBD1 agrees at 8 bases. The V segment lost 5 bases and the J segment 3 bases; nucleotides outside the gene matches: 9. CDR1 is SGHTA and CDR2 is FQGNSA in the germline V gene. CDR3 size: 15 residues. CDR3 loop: CASSPRQGLYYEQYF. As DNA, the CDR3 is TGTGCCAGCAGCCCCCGACAGGGGCTTTACTACGAGCAGTACTTC.

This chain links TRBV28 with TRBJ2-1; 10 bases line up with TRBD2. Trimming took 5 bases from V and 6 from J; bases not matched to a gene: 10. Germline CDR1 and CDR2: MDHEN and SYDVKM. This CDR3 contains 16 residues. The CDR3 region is CASSPVGTSVGNEQFF. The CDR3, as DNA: TGTGCCAGCAGTCCGGTCGGGACTAGCGTCGGCAATGAGCAGTTCTTC.

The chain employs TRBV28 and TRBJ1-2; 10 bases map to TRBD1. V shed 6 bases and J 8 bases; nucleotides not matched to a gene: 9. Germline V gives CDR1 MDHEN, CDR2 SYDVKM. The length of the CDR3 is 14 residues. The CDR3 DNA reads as TGTGCCAGCAGGTCCGGGACAGGGGCCTACGGCTACACCTTC. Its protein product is CASRSGTGAYGYTF.

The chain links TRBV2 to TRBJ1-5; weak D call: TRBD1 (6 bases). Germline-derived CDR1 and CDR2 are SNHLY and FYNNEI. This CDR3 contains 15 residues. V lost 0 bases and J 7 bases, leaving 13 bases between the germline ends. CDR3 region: CASSEAGRGLQPQHF. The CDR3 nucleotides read TGTGCCAGCAGTGAAGCTGGCAGGGGCCTACAGCCCCAGCATTTT.

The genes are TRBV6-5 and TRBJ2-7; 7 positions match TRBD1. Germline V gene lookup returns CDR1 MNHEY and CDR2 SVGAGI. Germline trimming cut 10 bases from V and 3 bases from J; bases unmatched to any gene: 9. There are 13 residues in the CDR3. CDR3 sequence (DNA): TGTGCCACCAACCCTACAGGGGACTACGAGCAGTACTTC. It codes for CATNPTGDYEQYF.

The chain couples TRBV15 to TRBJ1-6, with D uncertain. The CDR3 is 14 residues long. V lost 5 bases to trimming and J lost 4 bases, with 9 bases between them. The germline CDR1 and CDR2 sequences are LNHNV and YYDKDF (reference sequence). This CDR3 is CATSARGYNSPLHF. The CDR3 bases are TGTGCCACCAGCGCCCGGGGTTATAATTCACCCCTCCACTTT. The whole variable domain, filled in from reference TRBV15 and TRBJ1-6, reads DAMVIQNPRYQVTQFGKPVTLSCSQTLNHNVMYWYQQKSSQAPKLLFHYYDKDFNNEADTPDNFQSRRPNTSFCFLDIRSPGLGDTAMYLCATSARGYNSPLHFGNGTRLTVT.

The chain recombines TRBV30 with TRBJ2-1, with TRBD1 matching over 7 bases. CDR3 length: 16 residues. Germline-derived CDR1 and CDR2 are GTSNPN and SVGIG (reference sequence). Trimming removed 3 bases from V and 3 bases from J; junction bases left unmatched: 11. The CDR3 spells CAWSWPGTAIYNEQFF. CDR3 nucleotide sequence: TGTGCCTGGAGCTGGCCCGGGACAGCAATCTACAATGAGCAGTTCTTC.

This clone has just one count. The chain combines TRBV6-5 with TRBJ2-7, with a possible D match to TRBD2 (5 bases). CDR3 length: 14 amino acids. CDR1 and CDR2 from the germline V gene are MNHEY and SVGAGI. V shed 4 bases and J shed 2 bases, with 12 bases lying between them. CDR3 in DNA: TGTGCCAGCAGTTCCTACCTAGCTCCCTACGAGCAGTACTTC. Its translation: CASSSYLAPYEQYF.

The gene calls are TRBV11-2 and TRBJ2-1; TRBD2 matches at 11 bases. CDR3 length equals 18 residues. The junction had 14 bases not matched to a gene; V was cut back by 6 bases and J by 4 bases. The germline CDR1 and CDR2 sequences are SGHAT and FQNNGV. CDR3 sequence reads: CASRPFGGSGGVYNEQFF. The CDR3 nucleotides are TGTGCCAGCAGACCCTTTGGGGGTAGCGGGGGGGTTTACAATGAGCAGTTCTTC. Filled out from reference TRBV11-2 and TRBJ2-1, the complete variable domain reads EAGVAQSPRYKIIEKRQSVAFWCNPISGHATLYWYQQILGQGPKLLIQFQNNGVVDDSQLPKDRFSAERLKGVDSTLKIQPAKLEDSAVYLCASRPFGGSGGVYNEQFFGPGTRLTVL.

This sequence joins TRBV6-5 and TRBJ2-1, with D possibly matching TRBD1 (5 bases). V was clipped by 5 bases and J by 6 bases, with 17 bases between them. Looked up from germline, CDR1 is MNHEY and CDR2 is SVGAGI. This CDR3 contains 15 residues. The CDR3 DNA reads TGTGCCAGCAGTCCCGGGCTAGTCAGGGCCAATGAGCAGTTCTTC. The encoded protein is CASSPGLVRANEQFF.

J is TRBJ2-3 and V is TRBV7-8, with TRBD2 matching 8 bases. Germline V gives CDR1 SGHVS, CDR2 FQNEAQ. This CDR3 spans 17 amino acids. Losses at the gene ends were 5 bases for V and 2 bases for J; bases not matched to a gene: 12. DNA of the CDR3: TGTGCCAGCAGCCAAACGGCGGGGGGATACCCCACAGATACGCAGTATTTT. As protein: CASSQTAGGYPTDTQYF.

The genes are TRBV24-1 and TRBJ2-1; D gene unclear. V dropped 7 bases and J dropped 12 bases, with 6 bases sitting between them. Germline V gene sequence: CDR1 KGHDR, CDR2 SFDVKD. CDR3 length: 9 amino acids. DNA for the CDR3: TGTGCCACCAGCCCCGGGCAGTTCTTC. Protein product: CATSPGQFF.

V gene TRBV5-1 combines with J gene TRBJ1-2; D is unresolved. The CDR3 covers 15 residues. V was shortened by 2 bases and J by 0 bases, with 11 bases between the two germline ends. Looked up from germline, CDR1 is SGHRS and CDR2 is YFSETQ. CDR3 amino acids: CASSLPGVPNYGYTF. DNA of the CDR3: TGCGCCAGCAGCTTACCCGGGGTACCTAACTATGGCTACACCTTC.

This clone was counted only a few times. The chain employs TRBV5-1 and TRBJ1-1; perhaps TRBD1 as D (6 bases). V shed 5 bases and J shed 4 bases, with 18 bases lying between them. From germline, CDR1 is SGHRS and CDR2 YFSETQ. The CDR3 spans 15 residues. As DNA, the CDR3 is TGCGCCAGCAGTAGGGACACCCTCGGTGGCACTGAAGCTTTCTTT. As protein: CASSRDTLGGTEAFF.

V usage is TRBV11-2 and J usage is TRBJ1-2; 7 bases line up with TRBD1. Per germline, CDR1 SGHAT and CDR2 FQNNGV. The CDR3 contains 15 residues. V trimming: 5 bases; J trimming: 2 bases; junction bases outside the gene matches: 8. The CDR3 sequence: CASSEPGGLNYGYTF. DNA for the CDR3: TGTGCCAGCAGCGAACCAGGGGGTCTGAACTATGGCTACACCTTC.

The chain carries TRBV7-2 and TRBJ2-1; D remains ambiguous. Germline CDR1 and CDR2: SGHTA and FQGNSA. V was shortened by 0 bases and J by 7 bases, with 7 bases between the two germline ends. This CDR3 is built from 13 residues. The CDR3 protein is CASSLALTNEQFF. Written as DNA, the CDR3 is TGTGCCAGCAGCTTAGCACTAACGAATGAGCAGTTCTTC. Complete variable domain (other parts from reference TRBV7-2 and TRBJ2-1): GAGVSQSPSNKVTEKGKDVELRCDPISGHTALYWYRQSLGQGLEFLIYFQGNSAPDKSGLPSDRFSAERTGGSVSTLTIQRTQQEDSAVYLCASSLALTNEQFFGPGTRLTVL.

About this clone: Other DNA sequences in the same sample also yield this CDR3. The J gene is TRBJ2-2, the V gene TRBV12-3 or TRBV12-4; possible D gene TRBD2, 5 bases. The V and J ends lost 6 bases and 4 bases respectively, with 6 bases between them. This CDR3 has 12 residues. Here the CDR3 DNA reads TGTGCCAGCAGCCGGGGCACCGGGGAGCTGTTTTTT. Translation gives CASSRGTGELFF.

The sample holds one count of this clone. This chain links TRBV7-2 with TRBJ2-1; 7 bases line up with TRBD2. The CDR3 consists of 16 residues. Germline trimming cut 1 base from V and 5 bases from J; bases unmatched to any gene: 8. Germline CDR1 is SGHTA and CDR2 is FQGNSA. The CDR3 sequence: CASSLEMGLRNNEQFF. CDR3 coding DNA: TGTGCCAGCAGCTTAGAGATGGGACTACGAAACAATGAGCAGTTCTTC.